The 9 T cell receptor beta chains listed next were all sequenced from one sample in a study of T cell repertoires in cytomegalovirus infection. TCRdb re-called the reads with MiXCR, one entry per CDR3 protein. The table includes 200,000 to 250,000 distinct CDR3 sequences, 22% detected once. The sample taken for sequencing was CD8+ T cells from PBMCs. These receptors were collected from a human donor in good health (CMV status not recorded). Some clones in this sample may be carry-over from other donors' samples.

The chain has TRBV28 and TRBJ1-1, with 8 positions matching TRBD1. Losses at the gene ends were 6 bases for V and 3 bases for J; bases not matched to a gene: 9. This CDR3 has 15 residues. In germline, CDR1 is MDHEN, CDR2 SYDVKM. CDR3 sequence: CASRQGVVVDTEAFF. The CDR3 DNA is TGTGCCAGCAGACAGGGGGTAGTGGTTGACACTGAAGCTTTCTTT. The full variable domain, completed using reference TRBV28 and TRBJ1-1, is DVKVTQSSRYLVKRTGEKVFLECVQDMDHENMFWYRQDPGLGLRLIYFSYDVKMKEKGDIPEGYSVSREKKERFSLILESASTNQTSMYLCASRQGVVVDTEAFFGQGTRLTVV.

This chain uses TRBV28 with TRBJ2-2; perhaps TRBD1 as D (5 bases). The ends were cut back, 6 bases at V and 5 bases at J, with 10 bases in the middle. Germline loops: CDR1 MDHEN, CDR2 SYDVKM. This CDR3 is built from 13 residues. The chain's CDR3 is CASSPAGTGELFF. The CDR3 bases are TGTGCCAGCAGCCCAGCAGGGACCGGGGAGCTGTTTTTT.

This chain connects TRBV7-9 to TRBJ1-2, with D unclear. Germline CDR1 SEHNR, CDR2 FQNEAQ (reference sequence). Trimming stripped 5 bases from V and 2 bases from J, with 12 bases between. The CDR3 loop spans 14 amino acids. CDR3 DNA sequence: TGTGCCAGCAGCCCAAGGACGGGAAACTATGGCTACACCTTC. As protein: CASSPRTGNYGYTF.

This clonotype was seen more than once but under ten times. The rearrangement joins TRBV11-2 to TRBJ2-7; 8 bases map to TRBD1. The germline V gene has CDR1 SGHAT and CDR2 FQNNGV. V shed 4 bases, J shed 0 bases, and the junction held 5 bases outside the gene matches. The CDR3 extends over 15 amino acids. The CDR3 loop reads CASSWGDRYSYEQYF. CDR3 bases: TGTGCCAGCAGCTGGGGGGACAGGTACTCCTACGAGCAGTACTTC.

V gene TRBV29-1 combines with J gene TRBJ2-3, with 7 bases that match TRBD2. This CDR3 has 14 amino acids. Unmatched junction bases numbered 12, after V lost 7 bases and J lost 5 bases. CDR1 and CDR2 (germline): SQVTM, ANQGSEA. CDR3 loop: CSGGRVGFGDTQYF. In DNA form, the CDR3 reads TGCAGCGGAGGGAGGGTGGGTTTCGGAGATACGCAGTATTTT.

This clonotype was detected a few times. This chain joins TRBV28 and TRBJ2-7; 7 bases fit TRBD1. Germline V CDR1 and CDR2: MDHEN, SYDVKM. The V gene end was trimmed by 5 bases and the J gene end by 4 bases; junction bases not matched to a gene: 5. CDR3 length: 13 residues. The CDR3 loop reads CASSGDSWYEQYF. The DNA of the CDR3 is TGTGCCAGCAGTGGGGACAGTTGGTACGAGCAGTACTTC.

This clonotype was detected once. The chain combines TRBV6-5 with TRBJ2-5; TRBD1 might be the D (5 bases). Germline CDR1 and CDR2: MNHEY and SVGAGI. CDR3 length equals 16 residues. Between the trimmed V and J ends, which lost 1 base and 4 bases, there was a span of 16 bases. CDR3 sequence reads: CASSYLGRAFRETQYF. CDR3 DNA sequence: TGTGCCAGCAGTTACTTGGGCAGGGCTTTTCGAGAGACCCAGTACTTC.

The chain has TRBV6-5 and TRBJ1-3; D remains unclear. The CDR3 totals 12 residues. The V end was cut by 5 bases, the J end by 7 bases, with 9 bases between. Per the germline V gene, CDR1 is MNHEY and CDR2 is SVGAGI. The chain's CDR3 is CASSPDGNTIYF. In DNA form, the CDR3 reads TGTGCCAGCAGTCCGGACGGGAACACCATATATTTT.

The rearrangement uses TRBV4-2 and TRBJ2-5, with no clear D. Trimming stripped 0 bases from V and 4 bases from J, with 6 bases between. Germline V gene data show CDR1 as LGHNA and CDR2 as YNFKEQ. The CDR3 is made up of 13 amino acids. The DNA of the CDR3 is TGTGCCAGCAGCCAAGATCCGCGAGAGACCCAGTACTTC. It codes for CASSQDPRETQYF.